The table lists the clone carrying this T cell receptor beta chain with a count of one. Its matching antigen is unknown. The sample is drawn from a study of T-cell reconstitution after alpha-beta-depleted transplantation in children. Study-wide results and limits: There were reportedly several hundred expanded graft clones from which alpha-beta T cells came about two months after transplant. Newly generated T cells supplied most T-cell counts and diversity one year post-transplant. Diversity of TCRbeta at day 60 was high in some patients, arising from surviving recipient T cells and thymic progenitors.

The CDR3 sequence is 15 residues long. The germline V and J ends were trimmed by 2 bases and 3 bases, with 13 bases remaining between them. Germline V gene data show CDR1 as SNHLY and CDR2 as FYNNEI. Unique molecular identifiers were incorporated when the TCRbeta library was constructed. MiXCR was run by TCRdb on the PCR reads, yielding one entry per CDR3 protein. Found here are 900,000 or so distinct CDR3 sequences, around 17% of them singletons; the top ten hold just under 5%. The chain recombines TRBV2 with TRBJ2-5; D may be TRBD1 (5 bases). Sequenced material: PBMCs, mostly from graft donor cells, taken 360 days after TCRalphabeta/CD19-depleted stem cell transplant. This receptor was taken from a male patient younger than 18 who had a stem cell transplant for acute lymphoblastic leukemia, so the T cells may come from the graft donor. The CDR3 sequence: CASSEQGLSKETQYF. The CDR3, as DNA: TGTGCCAGCAGTGAACAGGGCCTATCAAAAGAGACCCAGTACTTC.